This record looks at one TCR beta chain sequence and its context. This sample stems from a study of technical replicates of blood from a few donors. TCRdb's copy holds only in-frame clones and misses some; the assay was immunoSEQ multiplex PCR. The sample consists of about 15,000 clones, around 87% of them appearing once. V gave up 5 bases and J gave up 7 bases, with 16 bases separating them. The CDR3 covers 13 residues. The V gene's germline CDR1 is SGHRS and CDR2 YFSETQ. The clonotype comes from a human donor in good health. This chain joins TRBV5-1 and TRBJ2-7; tentatively, D is TRBD1 (5 bases). Sequenced sample: PBMCs. Written as DNA, the CDR3 is TGCGCCAGCAGGACAGCAAGTCTACGGGAGCAGTACTTC. As protein: CASRTASLREQYF. Using reference TRBV5-1 and TRBJ2-7 for the parts outside the CDR3, the full variable domain is KAGVTQTPRYLIKTRGQQVTLSCSPISGHRSVSWYQQTPGQGLQFLFEYFSETQRNKGNFPGRFSGRQFSNSRSEMNVSTLELGDSALYLCASRTASLREQYFGPGTRLTVT.